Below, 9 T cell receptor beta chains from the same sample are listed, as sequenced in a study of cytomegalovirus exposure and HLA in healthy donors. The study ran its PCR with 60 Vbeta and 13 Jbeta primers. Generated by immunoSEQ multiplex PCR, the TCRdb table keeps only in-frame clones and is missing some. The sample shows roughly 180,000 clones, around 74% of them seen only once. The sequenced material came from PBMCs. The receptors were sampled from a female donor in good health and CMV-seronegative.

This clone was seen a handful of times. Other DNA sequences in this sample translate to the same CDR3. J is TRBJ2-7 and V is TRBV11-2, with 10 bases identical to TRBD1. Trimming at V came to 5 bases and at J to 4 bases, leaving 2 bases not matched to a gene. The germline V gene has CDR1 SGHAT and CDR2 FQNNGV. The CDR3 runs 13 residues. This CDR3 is CASSPGQGYEQYF. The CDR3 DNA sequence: TGTGCCAGCAGCCCGGGACAGGGGTACGAGCAGTACTTC.

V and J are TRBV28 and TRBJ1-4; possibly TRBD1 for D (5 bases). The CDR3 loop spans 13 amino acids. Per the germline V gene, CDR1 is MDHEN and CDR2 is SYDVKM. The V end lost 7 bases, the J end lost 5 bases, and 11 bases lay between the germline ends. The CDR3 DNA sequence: TGTGCCAGCACCCCACAGGCGAATGAAAAACTGTTTTTT. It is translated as CASTPQANEKLFF.

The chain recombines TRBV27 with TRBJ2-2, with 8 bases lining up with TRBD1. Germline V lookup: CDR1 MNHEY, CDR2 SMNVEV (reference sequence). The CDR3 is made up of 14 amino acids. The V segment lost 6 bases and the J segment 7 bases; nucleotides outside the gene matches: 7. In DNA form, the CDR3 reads TGTGCCAGCAGCCGCACAGGGGGTATCGGGGAGCTGTTTTTT. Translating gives CASSRTGGIGELFF.

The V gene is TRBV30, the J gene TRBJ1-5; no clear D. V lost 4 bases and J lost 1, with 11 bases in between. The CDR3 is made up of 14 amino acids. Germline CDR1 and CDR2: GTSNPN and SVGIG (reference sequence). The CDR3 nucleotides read TGTGCCTGGACCGATGGCAGGAGCAATCAGCCCCAGCATTTT. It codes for CAWTDGRSNQPQHF.

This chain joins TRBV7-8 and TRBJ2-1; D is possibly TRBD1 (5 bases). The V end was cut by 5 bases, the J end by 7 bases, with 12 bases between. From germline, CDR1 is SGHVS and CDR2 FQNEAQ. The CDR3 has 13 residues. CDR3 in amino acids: CASSPVQGNEQFF. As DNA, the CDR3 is TGTGCCAGCAGCCCCGTTCAGGGAAATGAGCAGTTCTTC. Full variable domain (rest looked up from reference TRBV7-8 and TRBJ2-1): GAGVSQSPRYKVAKRGQDVALRCDPISGHVSLFWYQQALGQGPEFLTYFQNEAQLDKSGLPSDRFFAERPEGSVSTLKIQRTQQEDSAVYLCASSPVQGNEQFFGPGTRLTVL.

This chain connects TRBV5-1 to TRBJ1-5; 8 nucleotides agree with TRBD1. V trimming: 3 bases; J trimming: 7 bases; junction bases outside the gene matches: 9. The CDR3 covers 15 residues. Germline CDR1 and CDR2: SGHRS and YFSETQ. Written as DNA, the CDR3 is TGCGCCAGCAGCTCGACAGGGGATCCGGAACAGCCCCAGCATTTT. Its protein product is CASSSTGDPEQPQHF.

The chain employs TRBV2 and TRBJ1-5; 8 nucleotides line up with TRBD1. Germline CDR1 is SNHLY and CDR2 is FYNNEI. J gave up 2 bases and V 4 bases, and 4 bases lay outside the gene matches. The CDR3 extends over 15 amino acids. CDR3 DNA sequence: TGTGCCAGCAGTGGGACAGGGAGGCGCAATCAGCCCCAGCATTTT. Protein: CASSGTGRRNQPQHF.

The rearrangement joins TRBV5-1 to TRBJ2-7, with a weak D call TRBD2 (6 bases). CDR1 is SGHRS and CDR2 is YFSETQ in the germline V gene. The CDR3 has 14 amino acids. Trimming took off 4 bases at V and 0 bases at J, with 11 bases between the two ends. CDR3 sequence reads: CASSVRDSSYEQYF. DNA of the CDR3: TGCGCCAGCAGCGTCCGGGACTCCTCCTACGAGCAGTACTTC.

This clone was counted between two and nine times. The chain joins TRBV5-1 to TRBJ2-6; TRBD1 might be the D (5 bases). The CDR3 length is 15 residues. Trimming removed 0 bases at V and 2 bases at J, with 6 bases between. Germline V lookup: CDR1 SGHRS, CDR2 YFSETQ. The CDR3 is CASSLEGPGANVLTF. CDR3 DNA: TGCGCCAGCAGCTTGGAGGGGCCTGGGGCCAACGTCCTGACTTTC.